The 25 T cell receptor beta chains below all came from one sample that was sequenced in a study of T cells in localized non-small cell lung cancer. Produced via immunoSEQ multiplex PCR; TCRdb's table is partial and in-frame only. The sample gives around 96,000 clones, roughly 91% of which show up once; about 4% is in the top ten. This material consisted of PBMCs, taken before any cancer treatment. Receptors originate from a woman aged 35 to 70 with stage II squamous cell lung carcinoma.

This sequence joins TRBV6-1 and TRBJ1-6, with D hard to call. The V end was cut by 5 bases, the J end by 8 bases, with 10 bases between. CDR1 and CDR2 (germline): MNHNS, SASEGT. This CDR3 has 13 residues. The CDR3 loop is CASSLNSDSPLHF. The CDR3 DNA is TGTGCCAGCAGTTTAAACAGTGATTCACCCCTCCACTTT.

The chain is built from TRBV19 and TRBJ1-1; possible D gene TRBD1, 6 bases. CDR3 length: 15 amino acids. Deletions cut 6 bases from V and 4 bases from J, with 18 bases between. CDR1 LNHDA and CDR2 SQIVND come from the germline V gene (reference sequence). CDR3 sequence (DNA): TGTGCCAGTAGGGACCTTTCCGACAGGTCCACTGAAGCTTTCTTT. Translating gives CASRDLSDRSTEAFF.

The gene calls are TRBV7-6 and TRBJ2-5; unclear D gene. The CDR3 is made up of 14 amino acids. Trimming removed 4 bases from V and 3 bases from J, with 12 bases in between. Germline loops: CDR1 SGHVS, CDR2 FNYEAQ. In DNA form, the CDR3 reads TGTGCCAGCAGCTCGCGAGCGCCGAAAGAGACCCAGTACTTC. Protein sequence: CASSSRAPKETQYF.

The V gene is TRBV6-1, the J gene TRBJ2-1, with 8 bases aligning to TRBD2. Germline V lookup: CDR1 MNHNS, CDR2 SASEGT. The CDR3 length is 16 residues. With V trimmed by 0 bases and J by 9 bases, 10 bases remained unmatched. The CDR3 sequence is CASSEADGGAGSEQFF. In DNA form, the CDR3 reads TGTGCCAGCAGTGAAGCTGACGGGGGGGCGGGAAGTGAGCAGTTCTTC.

Here the CDR3 reads CASSFGRYDGYTF. DNA of the CDR3: TGTGCCAGCAGCTTCGGGCGATACGATGGCTACACCTTC. The V and J genes are TRBV5-6 and TRBJ1-2; no clear D gene. V lost 2 bases and J 6 bases, leaving 11 bases between the germline ends. CDR3 length: 13 amino acids. Germline V gives CDR1 SGHDT, CDR2 YYEEEE.

The chain is built from TRBV18 and TRBJ1-1; D gene ambiguous. CDR3 length: 12 amino acids. Germline V CDR1 and CDR2: KGHSH, LQKENI. Trimming cost V 5 bases and J 3 bases, with 7 bases left between them. In DNA, the CDR3 is TGTGCCAGCTCAGGAGGGTACACTGAAGCTTTCTTT. Protein sequence: CASSGGYTEAFF.

The chain is built from TRBV6-1 and TRBJ2-5; 10 nucleotides align to TRBD2. This CDR3 spans 15 amino acids. The ends lost 6 bases at V and 5 bases at J; junction bases unmatched: 9. The V gene's germline CDR1 is MNHNS and CDR2 SASEGT. The CDR3 here is CASSVKLAGRETQYF. CDR3 in DNA: TGTGCCAGCAGCGTAAAACTAGCGGGACGGGAGACCCAGTACTTC.

The V and J genes are TRBV21-1 and TRBJ1-2; the table's D gene call, TRBD1, was not cross checked with the DNA. TRBV21-1 corresponds to a pseudogene. The CDR3 runs to 15 residues. Written as DNA, the CDR3 is TGTGCCAGCAGCAAAGAACAGGCCGAGGACTATGGCTACACCTTC. Translation: CASSKEQAEDYGYTF.

The chain carries TRBV19 and TRBJ2-7; 7 nucleotides line up with TRBD1. J was trimmed by 5 bases and V by 5 bases; bases with no gene match: 6. CDR3 length equals 13 residues. The V gene's germline CDR1 is LNHDA and CDR2 SQIVND (reference sequence). The CDR3 here is CASSRQGSDEQYF. Written as DNA, the CDR3 is TGTGCCAGTAGTCGACAGGGCTCGGACGAGCAGTACTTC.

The J gene is TRBJ1-2, the V gene TRBV10-2; 7 bases are shared with TRBD1. Germline V gene data show CDR1 as WSHSY and CDR2 as SAAADI. The CDR3 consists of 13 residues. The V segment lost 5 bases and the J segment 5 bases; nucleotides outside the gene matches: 5. CDR3 sequence (DNA): TGCGCCAGCAGTTCTGGACAGGCGTATGGCTACACCTTC. It yields the protein CASSSGQAYGYTF.

CDR3 coding DNA: TGTGCCAGCAGTTATCCAGGGACCGGAGAAAAACTGTTTTTT. The encoded protein is CASSYPGTGEKLFF. The J gene is TRBJ1-4, the V gene TRBV6-5, with TRBD1 as a possible D gene (5 bases). V lost 3 bases and J 8 bases, leaving 13 bases between the germline ends. CDR1 is MNHEY and CDR2 is SVGAGI in the germline V gene. The CDR3 consists of 14 residues.

The chain employs TRBV10-3 and TRBJ2-5; 9 bases match TRBD1. Germline V lookup: CDR1 ENHRY, CDR2 SYGVKD. The CDR3 is made up of 12 amino acids. Losses at the gene ends were 10 bases for V and 7 bases for J; bases not matched to a gene: 7. The CDR3 region has the DNA TGTGCCAACGGACAGGGGAGCGGGACCCAGTACTTC. Its protein is CANGQGSGTQYF.

The chain is built from TRBV5-1 and TRBJ1-6, with 8 bases fitting TRBD1. Trimming took 4 bases from V and 5 from J; bases not matched to a gene: 2. The germline V gene has CDR1 SGHRS and CDR2 YFSETQ. The CDR3 has 14 residues. CDR3 DNA: TGCGCCAGCAGCAGGACAGGGAATAATTCACCCCTCCACTTT. It encodes CASSRTGNNSPLHF.

The chain couples TRBV6-6 to TRBJ1-2; 7 nucleotides align to TRBD1. The CDR3 has 16 residues. Germline assignment: CDR1 MNHNY and CDR2 SVGAGI (reference sequence). V shed 2 bases, J shed 0 bases, and the junction held 6 bases outside the gene matches. CDR3 protein: CASSYGTASANYGYTF. In nucleotides, the CDR3 is TGTGCCAGCAGTTACGGGACAGCTTCAGCTAACTATGGCTACACCTTC.

The sample holds one count of this clone. V usage is TRBV4-2 and J usage is TRBJ1-1; 9 bases match TRBD1. The CDR3 contains 16 residues. Germline V gene data show CDR1 as LGHNA and CDR2 as YNFKEQ. V shed 1 base and J 5 bases; nucleotides not matched to a gene: 8. The CDR3 DNA sequence: TGTGCCAGCAGCCAAGTGGGGACAGGGTCGTTAACTGAAGCTTTCTTT. Its translation is CASSQVGTGSLTEAFF.

CDR3 bases: TGTGCCAGCAGGGTAGAAAGCTTTAACACTGAAGCTTTCTTT. This translates into CASRVESFNTEAFF. The chain is built from TRBV27 and TRBJ1-1; D remains unclear. The germline V gene has CDR1 MNHEY and CDR2 SMNVEV (reference sequence). This CDR3 spans 14 amino acids. V was trimmed by 6 bases and J by 2 bases, leaving 13 bases between them.

As to this clone: This CDR3 is also generated by other DNA sequences in the sample. V and J are TRBV5-4 and TRBJ2-5; 9 bases are a match to TRBD2. V trimming: 4 bases; J trimming: 1 base; junction bases outside the gene matches: 8. Germline V gene data show CDR1 as SGHNT and CDR2 as YYREEE (reference sequence). The CDR3 is 16 amino acids. In DNA, the CDR3 is TGTGCCAGCAGCCTGATAGCGGGAGTCTCCCAAGAGACCCAGTACTTC. It is translated as CASSLIAGVSQETQYF.

The chain has TRBV19 and TRBJ2-4; 14 bases align to TRBD2. This CDR3 comprises 16 residues. Unmatched junction bases numbered 3, after V lost 3 bases and J lost 5 bases. Germline V gene data show CDR1 as LNHDA and CDR2 as SQIVND (reference sequence). CDR3 in DNA: TGTGCCAGTAGTATGACTAGCGGGGGGGCCGAAAACATTCAGTACTTC. Translating it yields CASSMTSGGAENIQYF. Together with reference TRBV19 and TRBJ2-4, the CDR3 gives the full variable domain: DGGITQSPKYLFRKEGQNVTLSCEQNLNHDAMYWYRQDPGQGLRLIYYSQIVNDFQKGDIAEGYSVSREKKESFPLTVTSAQKNPTAFYLCASSMTSGGAENIQYFGAGTRLSVL.

The V call is TRBV5-1, the J call TRBJ1-1; 7 bases agree with TRBD1. CDR3 size: 18 residues. Germline V gene sequence: CDR1 SGHRS, CDR2 YFSETQ. V shed 7 bases and J 0 bases; nucleotides not matched to a gene: 18. The CDR3 sequence: CASSRGGQLNKLNTEAFF. For the CDR3, the DNA is TGCGCCAGCTCCAGGGGGGGACAGCTGAACAAGTTGAACACTGAAGCTTTCTTT. The full variable domain, rest sourced from reference TRBV5-1 and TRBJ1-1, is KAGVTQTPRYLIKTRGQQVTLSCSPISGHRSVSWYQQTPGQGLQFLFEYFSETQRNKGNFPGRFSGRQFSNSRSEMNVSTLELGDSALYLCASSRGGQLNKLNTEAFFGQGTRLTVV.

This chain connects TRBV7-8 to TRBJ1-4; D is perhaps TRBD1 (5 bases). V was shortened by 5 bases and J by 7 bases, with 14 bases between the two germline ends. The CDR3 spans 14 residues. Per the germline V gene, CDR1 is SGHVS and CDR2 is FQNEAQ. CDR3 region: CASSVGDRGEKLFF. In DNA, the CDR3 is TGTGCCAGCAGCGTCGGGGACCGGGGTGAAAAACTGTTTTTT.

The V gene is TRBV19, the J gene TRBJ1-2; tentative D call: TRBD1 (5 bases). Trimming shortened V by 1 base and J by 6 bases, and 15 bases separated the two germline ends. CDR1 and CDR2 (germline): LNHDA, SQIVND (reference sequence). The CDR3 contains 15 residues. The CDR3 region has the DNA TGTGCCAGTAGTATAGGAGGACGGGGGGAGGATGGCTACACCTTC. Amino acids: CASSIGGRGEDGYTF.

The rearrangement uses TRBV28 and TRBJ1-6; TRBD1 matches 7 bases. The V segment lost 8 bases and the J segment 7 bases; nucleotides outside the gene matches: 5. CDR3 length: 13 residues. Germline CDR1 and CDR2: MDHEN and SYDVKM. CDR3 in DNA: TGTGCCAGCGGGGGCAGGGGGAATTCACCCCTCCACTTT. Amino acids: CASGGRGNSPLHF.

The rearrangement uses TRBV2 and TRBJ2-7; 7 bases agree with TRBD1. V was pared by 8 bases and J by 3 bases, with 7 bases of the junction left unmatched. Germline V CDR1 and CDR2: SNHLY, FYNNEI. The CDR3 spans 13 residues. CDR3 sequence (DNA): TGTGCCAGCGTTCCGACAGGGCGCTACGAGCAGTACTTC. Encoded protein: CASVPTGRYEQYF.

The chain recombines TRBV2 with TRBJ1-1; no firm D call. The CDR3 is 13 amino acids. Per the germline V gene, CDR1 is SNHLY and CDR2 is FYNNEI. Trimming stripped 1 base from V and 1 base from J, with 4 bases between. The CDR3 DNA sequence: TGTGCCAGCAGTGAAGAAGGGAACACTGAAGCTTTCTTT. It encodes CASSEEGNTEAFF.

The rearrangement joins TRBV4-1 to TRBJ2-3, with unresolved D. From germline, CDR1 is MGHRA and CDR2 YSYEKL. Trimming stripped 2 bases from V and 3 bases from J, with 0 bases between. The CDR3 loop spans 11 amino acids. The CDR3 DNA reads as TGCGCCAGCAGCCAAACAGATACGCAGTATTTT. Residues: CASSQTDTQYF.